The 29 T cell receptor beta chains below all came from one sample that was sequenced in a study of blood T cells in healthy people across ages. A second roughly 6 to 12 cycle PCR used barcoded and J-beta primers. Via MiXCR, TCRdb re-called the 5' RACE reads, giving one row per CDR3 protein. The table records fewer than 900,000 distinct CDR3 sequences, 43% of them present only once. Material for sequencing was blood. All receptors come from a woman aged 55-75 years in good health.

This chain joins TRBV6-2 or TRBV6-3 and TRBJ2-3; 9 nucleotides match TRBD2. Per the germline V gene, CDR1 is MNHEY and CDR2 is SVGEGT. CDR3 size: 15 residues. V shed 6 bases, J shed 0 bases, and the junction held 4 bases outside the gene matches. The CDR3 loop reads CASRSSGGSTDTQYF. DNA for the CDR3: TGTGCCAGCAGGAGTAGCGGGGGAAGCACAGATACGCAGTATTTT.

This sequence joins TRBV18 and TRBJ2-2; D is possibly TRBD2 (6 bases). The CDR3 contains 15 residues. The ends were cut back, 5 bases at V and 0 bases at J, with 10 bases in the middle. Germline V gene data show CDR1 as KGHSH and CDR2 as LQKENI. The CDR3 protein is CASSVRETNTGELFF. The CDR3 bases are TGTGCCAGCTCAGTGCGGGAAACGAACACCGGGGAGCTGTTTTTT. The entire variable domain, with the rest obtained from reference TRBV18 and TRBJ2-2, is as follows: NAGVMQNPRHLVRRRGQEARLRCSPMKGHSHVYWYRQLPEEGLKFMVYLQKENIIDESGMPKERFSAEFPKEGPSILRIQQVVRGDSAAYFCASSVRETNTGELFFGEGSRLTVL.

As DNA, the CDR3 is TGTGCCAGCAGCCCCGCCGGGGTCAGCACCGGGGAGCTGTTTTTT. Its translation: CASSPAGVSTGELFF. J is TRBJ2-2 and V is TRBV25-1; possibly TRBD2 for D (5 bases). The V gene's germline CDR1 is MGHDK and CDR2 SYGVNS. The CDR3 covers 15 residues. V was shortened by 6 bases and J by 4 bases, with 15 bases between the two germline ends.

The V gene is TRBV2, the J gene TRBJ2-1, with D perhaps TRBD1 (6 bases). CDR1 is SNHLY and CDR2 is FYNNEI in the germline V gene. V lost 4 bases to trimming and J lost 0 bases, with 7 bases between them. CDR3 size: 14 residues. CDR3 in DNA: TGTGCCAGCAGTGGGGACACCTCCTACAATGAGCAGTTCTTC. Protein: CASSGDTSYNEQFF.

The chain uses TRBV5-1 and TRBJ2-3; TRBD1 matches 9 bases. With V trimmed by 0 bases and J by 6 bases, 8 bases remained unmatched. CDR1 and CDR2 (germline): SGHRS, YFSETQ. This CDR3 spans 16 amino acids. The CDR3, as DNA: TGCGCCAGCAGCTTGGAAGGACAGGGGATTATGGATACGCAGTATTTT. This gives the protein CASSLEGQGIMDTQYF.

This clonotype was found a few times. This chain joins TRBV13 and TRBJ2-7; 13 bases fit TRBD2. J was trimmed by 5 bases and V by 4 bases; bases with no gene match: 17. The CDR3 consists of 19 residues. CDR1 is PRHDT and CDR2 is FYEKMQ in the germline V gene (reference sequence). The CDR3 bases are TGTGCCAGCAGCTCCCGTACTAGCGGGAGGGCCGGTGCCAGGGACGAGCAGTACTTC. The encoded protein is CASSSRTSGRAGARDEQYF.

This clonotype was seen only a few times. This rearrangement joins TRBV7-2 to TRBJ1-2; D gene uncertain. CDR3 length equals 15 residues. Looked up from germline, CDR1 is SGHTA and CDR2 is FQGNSA. The V end was cut by 5 bases, the J end by 0 bases, with 13 bases between. Here the CDR3 reads CASSPRADTNYGYTF. The CDR3 DNA reads TGTGCCAGCAGCCCTCGGGCAGACACTAACTATGGCTACACCTTC. Full variable domain (remainder filled in from reference TRBV7-2 and TRBJ1-2): GAGVSQSPSNKVTEKGKDVELRCDPISGHTALYWYRQSLGQGLEFLIYFQGNSAPDKSGLPSDRFSAERTGGSVSTLTIQRTQQEDSAVYLCASSPRADTNYGYTFGSGTRLTVV.

The table lists this clonotype with many counts. This chain joins TRBV7-8 and TRBJ1-5, with 9 bases that match TRBD1. Germline V gene sequence: CDR1 SGHVS, CDR2 FQNEAQ. The V gene end was trimmed by 2 bases and the J gene end by 6 bases; junction bases not matched to a gene: 14. This CDR3 has 18 residues. The CDR3 reads CASSLRRFGTGSPQPQHF. The CDR3 nucleotides read TGTGCCAGCAGCTTACGCCGTTTCGGGACAGGGTCCCCTCAGCCCCAGCATTTT.

This clonotype was picked up many times. The chain joins TRBV20-1 to TRBJ2-3; TRBD1 might be the D (5 bases). Deletions cut 5 bases from V and 3 bases from J, with 12 bases between. Per the germline V gene, CDR1 is DFQATT and CDR2 is SNEGSKA (reference sequence). The CDR3 has 13 residues. This chain's CDR3 is CSARRGGTDTQYF. In nucleotides, the CDR3 is TGCAGTGCTCGAAGGGGCGGAACAGATACGCAGTATTTT.

Ten or more counts support this clonotype. V usage is TRBV5-5 and J usage is TRBJ2-5, with D maybe TRBD1 (5 bases). Trimming cost V 0 bases and J 5 bases, with 11 bases left between them. Germline loops: CDR1 SGHKS, CDR2 YYEKEE (reference sequence). This CDR3 spans 14 amino acids. The CDR3 DNA is TGTGCCAGCAGCTTGGAAAGGGGATTGGAGACCCAGTACTTC. It translates to CASSLERGLETQYF.

V is TRBV20-1 and J is TRBJ1-2, with D tentatively TRBD1 (5 bases). Germline V gene sequence: CDR1 DFQATT, CDR2 SNEGSKA (reference sequence). The V end lost 3 bases, the J end lost 12 bases, and 17 bases lay between the germline ends. This CDR3 spans 12 amino acids. CDR3 sequence reads: CSASQGGKGHTF. CDR3 bases: TGCAGTGCTAGTCAGGGAGGGAAGGGCCACACCTTC.

This clonotype was recorded at least ten times. The chain carries TRBV7-2 and TRBJ2-1, with D tentatively TRBD1 or TRBD2 (5 bases each). Germline-derived CDR1 and CDR2 are SGHTA and FQGNSA. This CDR3 is built from 16 residues. V lost 2 bases, J lost 0 bases, and 11 bases lay in between. In DNA, the CDR3 is TGTGCCAGCAGCTTACGGGGCTCTTACTCCTACAATGAGCAGTTCTTC. This gives the protein CASSLRGSYSYNEQFF.

In this sample, this clonotype turned up a few times. V and J are TRBV4-2 and TRBJ2-2; D is unresolved. V shed 0 bases and J shed 7 bases, with 9 bases lying between them. This CDR3 is 14 amino acids long. From germline, CDR1 is LGHNA and CDR2 YNFKEQ. The CDR3 sequence is CASSQDLTGGELFF. The CDR3 region has the DNA TGTGCCAGCAGCCAAGATCTAACTGGCGGGGAGCTGTTTTTT.

The gene calls are TRBV18 and TRBJ2-3; D unclear. The V end was cut by 5 bases, the J end by 0 bases, with 12 bases between. The CDR3 consists of 15 residues. Per the germline V gene, CDR1 is KGHSH and CDR2 is LQKENI. CDR3 sequence: CASSKRALSTDTQYF. CDR3 in DNA: TGTGCCAGCTCAAAACGGGCTTTGAGCACAGATACGCAGTATTTT.

The gene calls are TRBV11-2 and TRBJ2-4; either TRBD1 or TRBD2 may fit D (5 bases each). The J call may not be correct, given that the DNA end is closer to TRBJ2-5. Germline CDR1 reads SGHAT; CDR2 reads FQNNGV. This CDR3 is 14 amino acids long. The CDR3 bases are TGTGCCAGCTGTCATAGGGGTCTAGCAGAGACCCAGTACTTC. Amino acids: CASCHRGLAETQYF.

This clonotype was observed many times. V gene TRBV12-3 or TRBV12-4 combines with J gene TRBJ2-7, with a weak D call TRBD2 (5 bases). Trimming shortened V by 1 base and J by 2 bases, and 9 bases separated the two germline ends. The CDR3 is 14 amino acids. The CDR3 loop reads CASSLDPGTYEQYF. DNA for the CDR3: TGTGCCAGCAGTTTAGATCCGGGGACCTACGAGCAGTACTTC.

V usage is TRBV28 and J usage is TRBJ2-3, with 10 bases identical to TRBD2. Germline V gene lookup returns CDR1 MDHEN and CDR2 SYDVKM. Germline trimming cut 4 bases from V and 5 bases from J; bases unmatched to any gene: 6. The CDR3 has 15 residues. CDR3 DNA: TGTGCCAGCAGTTACACTAGCGGGATTGAAGATACGCAGTATTTT. This gives the protein CASSYTSGIEDTQYF.

The chain couples TRBV6-2 or TRBV6-3 to TRBJ1-2, with D perhaps matching TRBD1 (6 bases). CDR1 is MNHEY, CDR2 SVGEGT, per germline. V lost 5 bases to trimming and J lost 5 bases, with 24 bases between them. CDR3 length equals 17 residues. The CDR3 DNA reads TGTGCCAGCAGTGCCCCGGCACAGGGACCAGAGGTTTATGGCTACACCTTC. This translates into CASSAPAQGPEVYGYTF.

This clonotype occurred a few times. V usage is TRBV13 and J usage is TRBJ1-6, with 9 bases identical to TRBD1. J lost 7 bases, V lost 5 bases, and 9 bases had no gene match. Germline CDR1 is PRHDT and CDR2 is FYEKMQ (reference sequence). This CDR3 region has 16 residues. CDR3 residues: CASSLEPGQGNSPLHF. CDR3 sequence (DNA): TGTGCCAGCAGCCTGGAACCGGGACAGGGAAATTCACCCCTCCACTTT.

This clonotype was detected ten times or more. V usage is TRBV3-1 and J usage is TRBJ2-7; D not resolved. There are 14 residues in the CDR3. The germline V and J ends were trimmed by 1 base and 4 bases, with 11 bases remaining between them. Germline V CDR1 and CDR2: LGHDT, YNNKEL (reference sequence). Here the CDR3 reads CASSQAPGEYEQYF. CDR3 DNA: TGTGCCAGCAGCCAAGCGCCGGGTGAGTACGAGCAGTACTTC.

This clonotype was counted only a few times. V and J are TRBV7-9 and TRBJ2-3, with 7 bases fitting TRBD1. This CDR3 is 15 amino acids long. Germline CDR1 is SEHNR and CDR2 is FQNEAQ (reference sequence). Trimming took 2 bases from V and 6 from J; bases not matched to a gene: 8. Written as DNA, the CDR3 is TGTGCCAGCAGCTTACTTGGGACAGAATTGGATACGCAGTATTTT. Its translation: CASSLLGTELDTQYF. Variable domain in full (rest from reference TRBV7-9 and TRBJ2-3): DTGVSQNPRHKITKRGQNVTFRCDPISEHNRLYWYRQTLGQGPEFLTYFQNEAQLEKSRLLSDRFSAERPKGSFSTLEIQRTEQGDSAMYLCASSLLGTELDTQYFGPGTRLTVL.

This clonotype showed up just a few times. The J gene is TRBJ1-2, the V gene TRBV13; 8 positions match TRBD1. V lost 5 bases, J lost 3 bases, and 14 bases stayed unmatched. The CDR3 sequence is 17 residues long. Germline V gene data show CDR1 as PRHDT and CDR2 as FYEKMQ (reference sequence). In nucleotides, the CDR3 is TGTGCCAGCAGCCCCCGTATACGGACAGGGAGATACTATGGCTACACCTTC. As protein: CASSPRIRTGRYYGYTF.

J is TRBJ2-1 and V is TRBV4-1, with TRBD1 as a possible D gene (5 bases). Between the trimmed V and J ends, which lost 3 bases and 0 bases, there was a span of 12 bases. This CDR3 region has 16 residues. Germline assignment: CDR1 MGHRA and CDR2 YSYEKL. CDR3 amino acids: CASSQEDSYSYNEQFF. Here the CDR3 DNA reads TGCGCCAGCAGCCAGGAAGACAGTTACTCCTACAATGAGCAGTTCTTC.

The genes are TRBV3-1 and TRBJ2-3; no clear D. Trimming stripped 2 bases from V and 1 base from J, with 4 bases between. This CDR3 region has 13 residues. Germline-derived CDR1 and CDR2 are LGHDT and YNNKEL (reference sequence). The DNA for the CDR3 is TGTGCCAGCAGCCAACTTCGCACAGATACGCAGTATTTT. Amino acids: CASSQLRTDTQYF.

This clonotype showed up many times. This chain connects TRBV7-2 to TRBJ2-5; D is uncertain. Trimming shortened V by 6 bases and J by 5 bases, and 10 bases separated the two germline ends. The V gene's germline CDR1 is SGHTA and CDR2 FQGNSA. The CDR3 runs 12 residues. The CDR3 sequence: CASSSPGETQYF. The CDR3 coding sequence is TGTGCCAGCAGTTCACCCGGGGAGACCCAGTACTTC.

The chain couples TRBV2 to TRBJ2-3; maybe TRBD2 (6 bases). The germline gives CDR1 SNHLY, CDR2 FYNNEI. The CDR3 length is 13 residues. Trimming removed 7 bases from V and 2 bases from J, with 10 bases in between. The CDR3: CASIGRLTDTQYF. CDR3 sequence (DNA): TGTGCCAGCATTGGGAGGCTCACAGATACGCAGTATTTT.

The chain links TRBV29-1 to TRBJ2-1, with a weak D call TRBD2 (5 bases). Germline V gene sequence: CDR1 SQVTM, CDR2 ANQGSEA. CDR3 length: 16 residues. The V end lost 6 bases, the J end lost 2 bases, and 20 bases lay between the germline ends. CDR3 DNA: TGCAGCGTAGACGGACGGGGAGAAGGCCCCTACAATGAGCAGTTCTTC. It is translated as CSVDGRGEGPYNEQFF.

This clonotype was counted a few times. The V call is TRBV5-5, the J call TRBJ1-2, with D hard to call. Trimming removed 4 bases at V and 5 bases at J, with 18 bases between. Germline V gene data show CDR1 as SGHKS and CDR2 as YYEKEE (reference sequence). The CDR3 loop spans 15 amino acids. CDR3 sequence reads: CASSDPGRPAYGYTF. The CDR3 DNA follows: TGTGCCAGCAGCGACCCCGGACGCCCGGCGTATGGCTACACCTTC.

This clonotype was observed many times. This chain connects TRBV7-2 to TRBJ2-5, with D possibly being TRBD2 (5 bases). This CDR3 spans 16 amino acids. Germline CDR1 reads SGHTA; CDR2 reads FQGNSA. Trimming took 2 bases from V and 1 from J, leaving 14 bases between them. In DNA, the CDR3 is TGTGCCAGCAGCTTATGGCGCGGGCAGGTCCAAGAGACCCAGTACTTC. Its protein product is CASSLWRGQVQETQYF.